This T cell receptor (beta chain) was captured by sequencing in a study of identical twins. The length of the CDR3 is 14 residues. V shed 2 bases, J shed 9 bases, and the junction held 6 bases outside the gene matches. Germline assignment: CDR1 SNHLY and CDR2 FYNNEI. A few counts support this clonotype. Through template switching, a universal primer site was introduced, and the cDNA contained unique molecular identifiers. TCRdb re-derived calls from the 5' RACE reads in MiXCR, one entry per CDR3 protein. Here the sample spans 400,000 to 500,000 distinct CDR3 sequences, over 11% being singletons. This sample also belongs to another study, concerning yellow fever vaccine responses in identical twins.

Sample: CD4+ T cells sorted from blood. This chain uses TRBV2 with TRBJ2-1; 8 bases align to TRBD2. This TCR was recovered from a woman in her late teens or twenties in good health. The CDR3 is CASSERGGPSEQFF. The CDR3 region has the DNA TGTGCCAGCAGTGAACGGGGGGGGCCAAGTGAGCAGTTCTTC. Looking up the rest from reference TRBV2 and TRBJ2-1 gives the full variable domain: EPEVTQTPSHQVTQMGQEVILRCVPISNHLYFYWYRQILGQKVEFLVSFYNNEISEKSEIFDDQFSVERPDGSNFTLKIRSTKLEDSAMYFCASSERGGPSEQFFGPGTRLTVL.